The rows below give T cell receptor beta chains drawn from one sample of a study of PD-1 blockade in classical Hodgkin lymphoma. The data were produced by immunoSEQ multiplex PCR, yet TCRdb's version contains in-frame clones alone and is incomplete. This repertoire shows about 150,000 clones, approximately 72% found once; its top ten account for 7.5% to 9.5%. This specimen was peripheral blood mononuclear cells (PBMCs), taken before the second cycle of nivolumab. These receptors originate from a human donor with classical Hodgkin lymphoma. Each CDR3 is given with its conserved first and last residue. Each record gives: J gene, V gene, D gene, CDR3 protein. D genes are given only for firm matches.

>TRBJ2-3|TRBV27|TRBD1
CASRRQGTDTQYF
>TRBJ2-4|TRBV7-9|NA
CASSPKPSPGAKNIQYF
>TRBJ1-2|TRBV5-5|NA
CASSLGLILTREGYTF
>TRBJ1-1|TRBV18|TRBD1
CASSPRTGQNTEAFF
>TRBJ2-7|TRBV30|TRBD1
CAWNPTGDEQYF
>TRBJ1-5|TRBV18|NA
CASSPVDGGTINQPQHF
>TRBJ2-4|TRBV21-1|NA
CASSPGREVAKNIQYF
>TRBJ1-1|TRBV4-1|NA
CASSQDWGADAFF
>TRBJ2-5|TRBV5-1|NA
CASRQVALQETQYF
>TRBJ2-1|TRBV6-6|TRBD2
CASRGPRGSGANEQFF
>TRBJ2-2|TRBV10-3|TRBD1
CAISESGQRNTGELFF
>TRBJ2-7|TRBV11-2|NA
CASSLVWGGEQYF
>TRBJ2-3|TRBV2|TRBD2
CASSANLSGGLYTQLGNTDTQYF
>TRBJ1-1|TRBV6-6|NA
CASSSGHTEAFF
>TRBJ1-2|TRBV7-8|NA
CASTPEAANYGYTF
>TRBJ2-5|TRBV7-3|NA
CASSFTGAQETQYF
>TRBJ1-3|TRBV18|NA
CASSPRPSSSGNTIYF
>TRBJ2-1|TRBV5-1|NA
CASSDTSSYNEQFF
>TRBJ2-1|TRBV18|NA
CASSPPHNEQFF
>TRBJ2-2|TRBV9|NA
CASSARGRYTGELFF
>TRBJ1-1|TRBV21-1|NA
CASKVGEGIAEAFF
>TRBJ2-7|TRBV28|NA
CASSPSGLTYEQYF
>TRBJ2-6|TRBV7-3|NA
CASSLGLPGANVLTF
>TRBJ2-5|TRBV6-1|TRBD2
CASRILAVRETQYF
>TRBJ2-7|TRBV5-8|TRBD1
CASSPRDRASYEQYF
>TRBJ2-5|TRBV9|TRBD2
CASSERTSGAQETQYF
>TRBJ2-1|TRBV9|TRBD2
CASSVGSSGNYNEQFF
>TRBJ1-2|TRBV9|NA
CASSSTGIYGYTF
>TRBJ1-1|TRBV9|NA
CASSVMSPGTEAFF
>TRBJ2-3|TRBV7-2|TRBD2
CASSLEGAGVSTDTQYF
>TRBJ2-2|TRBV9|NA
CASSPAGHTGELFF
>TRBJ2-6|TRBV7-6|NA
CASSLYGGPFSGANVLTF
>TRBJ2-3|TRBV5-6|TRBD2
CASSRRTSGHPDTQYF
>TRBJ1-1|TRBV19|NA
CASSTLRMNTEAFF
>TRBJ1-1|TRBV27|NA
CASSSYGGARNTEAFF
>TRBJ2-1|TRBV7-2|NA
CASSSQGPTYNEQFF
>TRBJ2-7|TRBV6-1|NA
CASRLENYEQYF
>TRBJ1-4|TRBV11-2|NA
CASSLILSGARNEKLFF
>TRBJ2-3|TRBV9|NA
CASSVEKDTQYF
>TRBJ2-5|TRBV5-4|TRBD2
CASSLGTSVGGETQYF
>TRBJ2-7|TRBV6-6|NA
CASIRDRTSYEQYF
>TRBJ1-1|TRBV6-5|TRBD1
CASSYSTRGRTEAFF
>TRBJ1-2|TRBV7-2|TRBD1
CASSSASPGQHGYTF
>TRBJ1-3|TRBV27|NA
CASSLSYRFSGNTIYF
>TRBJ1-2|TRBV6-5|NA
CASSSTGDYGYTF